Given below is one T cell receptor beta chain in context. This clone appeared once. The specificity of this receptor is unknown. A read error may be the cause here, since a much bigger clone is one base away. Distinct nucleotide sequences in the sample also encode this CDR3. The donors were healthy, HIV-negative adults who had no recently reported acute infections or vaccinations. Every donor was a Caucasian adult residing in Nashville, Tennessee, USA. For unsorted samples, roughly 86 million PBMCs were counted and genomic DNA was extracted with the QIAamp DNA Blood Mini kit. Blood was obtained by leukapheresis, after which PBMCs were separated by Ficoll-Histopaque density gradient centrifugation and cryopreserved in liquid nitrogen vapor phase. TCR CDR3 regions were amplified from genomic DNA by multiplex PCR using the deep immunoSEQ assay. Extracted genomic DNA from each cell subset was distributed evenly across all wells of several immunoSEQ 96-well plates, and each plate was treated as a replicate. For unsorted PBMC, each replicate PCR was loaded with around 300 ng genomic DNA, equivalent to around 30,000 T cell genomes. Ten immunoSEQ deep assay plates were used to sequence unsorted PBMC genomic DNA. Purified libraries were measured with a Qubit 3.0 fluorometer, size-checked on a Bioanalyzer 2100, and measured again with the KAPA Library Quantification kit. Every immunoSEQ 96-well plate was sequenced on a dedicated single-read 150-cycle Illumina NextSeq 550 flow cell. Processing in the source paper ran as follows. Because the immunoSEQ output included only junctional sequences and no quality scores, the filtering could not be the same as the filtering used for full-length reads. To assign V/J genes and CDR3, sequences were annotated against IMGT germline references using PyIR, a Python wrapper for IgBLAST v1.9. Any read was removed if the V/J assignment was weak (E-value above 1e-6), the CDR3 was missing, or the read contained stop codons, out-of-frame junctions, or ambiguous translated residues. V3J clonotypes were defined by identical inferred V gene, J gene, and CDR3 amino acid sequence. Percentage overlap between repertoires was computed as shared unique clonotypes divided by the size of the smaller repertoire. Richness of each repertoire was evaluated using RTK rarefaction, the Chao1 estimator, and Recon v2.1 estimates of unobserved clonotypes. TCRdb took this table from immuneACCESS and kept in-frame rearrangements with V and J called. Such tables lack part of the clones; where checked against another copy, unresolved V genes explain under half of the gap, and the rest is unexplained. Clone size and the V and J calls come from that table; the DNA yielded D and trimming. The sample has hundreds of thousands of clones on record, approximately 77% of them singletons. The biggest ten clones account for more than 10% of the sample.

The sample comes from a study of shared clonotypes between healthy human individuals (dated by TCRdb to the early 2020s). About the study as a whole: The cohort included a few men and a couple of women between 18 and 49 years of age. The study deeply sequenced blood TCR repertoires of about five healthy adults to estimate repertoire size and the extent of clonotype sharing between individuals. To increase sequencing depth and limit assay-specific biases, TCR repertoire library preparation and sequencing were carried out by different laboratories using diverse techniques. Leukapheresis yielded between about 0.85 and 9 billion PBMCs per donor. Beyond this particular receptor, the publication reports: Only blood was sampled, and tissue TCR repertoires likely differ from those in blood. The small number of donors limited the genetic and exposure-history diversity represented. Pairwise subsampling led to the expectation that sequencing depth would affect the degree of clonotype sharing among donors.

The germline V gene encodes CDR1 LNHDA and CDR2 SQIVND (reference sequence). The CDR3 runs 16 amino acids, cysteine and phenylalanine included. Just the 48-base CDR3 DNA is kept, in frame starting at base 1. This receptor was identified in a woman in her 40s in good health. Some clones in this sample may be carry-over from other donors' samples. The chain uses TRBV19 and TRBJ2-3; the D gene is perhaps TRBD2, on 6 matching bases. Material for sequencing was PBMCs. For the CDR3, the sequence is CASSIPSALSTDTQYF. The nucleotides read TGTGCCAGTAGTATTCCTAGCGCCCTTAGCACAGATACACAGTATTTT.